These 20 T cell receptor beta chains were all obtained from the same sample, sequenced in a study of regulatory T cells in long-lasting Graves disease. Arm-PCR of CDR3 regions with iRepertoire HTBI primers generated TCR beta libraries. TCRdb analysed the multiplex PCR reads with MiXCR anew, one entry per CDR3 protein. The sample consists of 440,000 or so distinct CDR3 sequences, about a sixth of them appearing once. The time point was: newly diagnosed GD, antithyroid drugs for less than 3 months. The TCR library was made from RNA extracted from PBMCs. These same data were also listed under a study on T cells in Graves' hyperthyroidism and ophthalmopathy.

The sequencing used peripheral blood mononuclear cells (PBMCs), collected at new diagnosis, from a patient treated with antithyroid drugs. These receptors were obtained from a woman aged 25 to 39 with Graves disease.

This clonotype has a count of ten or more. This chain joins TRBV20-1 and TRBJ1-1, with D maybe TRBD1 (6 bases). Germline CDR1 reads DFQATT; CDR2 reads SNEGSKA (reference sequence). This CDR3 spans 11 amino acids. V lost 7 bases to trimming and J lost 1 base, with 7 bases between them. This CDR3 is CSGGRNTEAFF. CDR3 coding DNA: TGCAGTGGGGGGCGGAACACTGAAGCTTTCTTT.

A note on this clonotype: This may come from a read error, since a much larger clone is one base off. The chain recombines TRBV11-2 with TRBJ2-2; D call uncertain. The CDR3 runs to 15 residues. Germline CDR1 reads SGHAT; CDR2 reads FQNNGV. The chain's CDR3 is CARSLVPTSTGELFF. CDR3 sequence (DNA): TGTGCCCGCAGCTTAGTCCCCACATCCACCGGGGAGCTGTTTTTT.

The V and J genes are TRBV20-1 and TRBJ1-2; D remains unclear. The germline CDR1 and CDR2 sequences are DFQATT and SNEGSKA (reference sequence). The V end was cut by 1 base, the J end by 9 bases, with 15 bases between. This CDR3 contains 13 residues. The CDR3 DNA reads TGCAGTGCTAGAGTCCCGGGGAGTGATAGCTACACCTTC. Its protein is CSARVPGSDSYTF.

This clonotype came up a few times. The rearrangement joins TRBV5-1 to TRBJ2-2, with D perhaps given as TRBD1 or TRBD2 (6 bases each). CDR3 size: 17 residues. Germline V lookup: CDR1 SGHRS, CDR2 YFSETQ. Trimming took 2 bases from V and 5 from J, leaving 19 bases between them. The CDR3 DNA follows: TGCGCCAGCAGCTTACTACGGGGGCCACGAAGGACCGGGGAGCTGTTTTTT. Protein sequence: CASSLLRGPRRTGELFF.

The sample holds a few counts of this clonotype. V usage is TRBV12-3 or TRBV12-4 and J usage is TRBJ2-7, with TRBD2 matching 9 bases. V trimming: 8 bases; J trimming: 2 bases; junction bases outside the gene matches: 10. The CDR3 is made up of 15 amino acids. The DNA for the CDR3 is TGTGCCAGCGGTCCAGCGGGAGGCAGCCCCTACGAGCAGTACTTC. Translation gives CASGPAGGSPYEQYF.

In its sample, this clonotype was seen many times. The J gene is TRBJ1-4, the V gene TRBV9; D is undetermined. V dropped 0 bases and J dropped 7 bases, with 10 bases sitting between them. The CDR3 runs 14 residues. In germline, CDR1 is SGDLS, CDR2 YYNGEE. The CDR3 here is CASSVGAWGEKLFF. CDR3 nucleotides: TGTGCCAGCAGCGTAGGGGCGTGGGGTGAAAAACTGTTTTTT.

This clonotype was counted between two and nine times. This sequence joins TRBV5-1 and TRBJ1-2; the D is unclear. The germline V gene encodes CDR1 SGHRS and CDR2 YFSETQ. The germline V and J ends were trimmed by 1 base and 2 bases, with 18 bases remaining between them. The CDR3 contains 17 residues. In DNA form, the CDR3 reads TGCGCCAGCAGCTTGTTTGCAGGTGCGCGTACGAACTATGGCTACACCTTC. It translates to CASSLFAGARTNYGYTF.

J is TRBJ2-7 and V is TRBV6-1; 7 bases agree with TRBD2. The V and J ends lost 7 bases and 2 bases, in that order; junction bases with no gene match: 8. Germline V lookup: CDR1 MNHNS, CDR2 SASEGT. The CDR3 is 14 amino acids. The CDR3 reads CASTPSAGPYEQYF. The CDR3 DNA sequence: TGTGCCAGCACGCCCTCAGCGGGACCCTACGAGCAGTACTTC.

This clonotype appeared many times. The chain employs TRBV27 and TRBJ1-2; D perhaps matches TRBD1 (5 bases). The ends were cut back, 3 bases at V and 4 bases at J, with 12 bases in the middle. CDR1 is MNHEY, CDR2 SMNVEV, per germline (reference sequence). This CDR3 has 14 residues. CDR3 coding DNA: TGTGCCAGCAGTTTTGACAGACTGACCTATGGCTACACCTTC. As protein: CASSFDRLTYGYTF.

This clonotype was picked up many times. Compared with germline, one end of the junction differs, possibly owing to a read error. This rearrangement joins TRBV5-1 to TRBJ2-1; 7 positions match TRBD1. There are 15 residues in the CDR3. CDR1 SGHRS and CDR2 YFSETQ come from the germline V gene. The CDR3 here is CASSLGQSSYNEQFF. The CDR3 coding sequence is TGTGCCAGCAGCTTGGGACAGAGCTCCTACAATGAGCAGTTCTTC.

DNA of the CDR3: TGTGCCAGCTCACCGCCCCGGTCCTCAGCGACCGAGCAGTACTTC. It yields the protein CASSPPRSSATEQYF. The rearrangement links TRBV18 to TRBJ2-7; no clear D. Trimming removed 3 bases at V and 6 bases at J, with 18 bases between. CDR1 is KGHSH, CDR2 LQKENI, per germline. This CDR3 comprises 15 residues. Based on the CDR3 plus reference TRBV18 and TRBJ2-7, the full variable domain is NAGVMQNPRHLVRRRGQEARLRCSPMKGHSHVYWYRQLPEEGLKFMVYLQKENIIDESGMPKERFSAEFPKEGPSILRIQQVVRGDSAAYFCASSPPRSSATEQYFGPGTRLTVT.

This clonotype has a count of ten or more. The chain employs TRBV11-2 and TRBJ1-2; unclear D gene. Trimming took 3 bases from V and 5 from J, leaving 10 bases between them. CDR1 and CDR2 (germline): SGHAT, FQNNGV. The CDR3 runs 13 residues. The CDR3 protein is CASSFGVKYGYTF. In nucleotides, the CDR3 is TGTGCCAGCAGCTTTGGGGTTAAGTATGGCTACACCTTC. Supplemented by reference TRBV11-2 and TRBJ1-2, the full variable domain reads EAGVAQSPRYKIIEKRQSVAFWCNPISGHATLYWYQQILGQGPKLLIQFQNNGVVDDSQLPKDRFSAERLKGVDSTLKIQPAKLEDSAVYLCASSFGVKYGYTFGSGTRLTVV.

This clonotype was detected ten times or more. V and J are TRBV11-2 and TRBJ2-5; TRBD2 matches at 7 bases. Germline CDR1 is SGHAT and CDR2 is FQNNGV. This CDR3 spans 16 amino acids. The V gene end was trimmed by 8 bases and the J gene end by 1 base; junction bases not matched to a gene: 13. The DNA of the CDR3 is TGTGCCAGCCGCAAATCCCAAACTAGCGCCCAAGAGACCCAGTACTTC. This encodes CASRKSQTSAQETQYF.

This clonotype has at least ten counts. V usage is TRBV7-9 and J usage is TRBJ2-5, with 9 positions matching TRBD2. With V trimmed by 3 bases and J by 2 bases, 16 bases remained unmatched. Germline CDR1 reads SEHNR; CDR2 reads FQNEAQ (reference sequence). CDR3 size: 19 residues. The CDR3 reads CASSFGSGRHPSSQETQYF. In nucleotides, the CDR3 is TGTGCCAGCAGCTTCGGGAGCGGGAGGCACCCCTCCTCACAAGAGACCCAGTACTTC.

This clonotype has at least ten counts. The V gene is TRBV3-1, the J gene TRBJ1-2, with D possibly TRBD1 on 5 matching bases. The CDR3 has 13 amino acids. Germline V CDR1 and CDR2: LGHDT, YNNKEL (reference sequence). V lost 1 base, J lost 7 bases, and 10 bases lay in between. In DNA, the CDR3 is TGTGCCAGCAGCCAAGGGACAAACCTTGGCTACACCTTC. Amino acid sequence: CASSQGTNLGYTF.

This clonotype was detected ten times or more. The genes are TRBV4-2 and TRBJ2-3, with a weak D call TRBD2 (5 bases). This CDR3 region has 18 residues. Per germline, CDR1 LGHNA and CDR2 YNFKEQ. V was shortened by 1 base and J by 0 bases, with 17 bases between the two germline ends. This CDR3 is CASSQAEGASHSTDTQYF. CDR3 DNA sequence: TGTGCCAGCAGCCAAGCCGAGGGAGCGAGCCATAGCACAGATACGCAGTATTTT.

For this clonotype: A much larger clonotype is one base distant, so this may be a read error. J is TRBJ2-1 and V is TRBV20-1; D unclear. CDR3 length: 14 residues. The germline V gene encodes CDR1 DFQATT and CDR2 SNEGSKA (reference sequence). This CDR3 reads CSAPAIRLYNDQFF. CDR3 in DNA: TGCAGTGCCCCAGCGATTCGACTTTACAATGACCAGTTCTTC.

The gene calls are TRBV19 and TRBJ2-7; 7 positions match TRBD1. The CDR3 spans 16 residues. CDR1 is LNHDA and CDR2 is SQIVND in the germline V gene (reference sequence). With 6 bases clipped from V and 0 bases from J, the junction kept 11 bases outside the gene matches. DNA for the CDR3: TGTGCCAGTAGCTATTCCGGGACAGAATTCTCCTACGAGCAGTACTTC. As protein: CASSYSGTEFSYEQYF.

This rearrangement joins TRBV10-3 to TRBJ2-3, with D possibly being TRBD1 (6 bases). Trimming stripped 9 bases from V and 5 bases from J, with 15 bases between. From germline, CDR1 is ENHRY and CDR2 SYGVKD. CDR3 length: 13 residues. Here the CDR3 reads CAIRQALGDTQYF. In nucleotides, the CDR3 is TGTGCCATTAGACAGGCTTTGGGAGATACGCAGTATTTT.

This clonotype appeared many times. The rearrangement uses TRBV11-3 and TRBJ2-1; D is uncertain. The length of the CDR3 is 14 residues. Trimming removed 0 bases at V and 7 bases at J, with 10 bases between. Germline V lookup: CDR1 SGHNT, CDR2 YENEEA. Here the CDR3 reads CASSLDPPGNEQFF. In nucleotides, the CDR3 is TGTGCCAGCAGCTTAGATCCCCCAGGAAATGAGCAGTTCTTC.